The 13 T cell receptor beta chains below all came from one sample that was sequenced in a study of T cells after yellow fever vaccination. TCRdb processed the 5' RACE reads anew with MiXCR; each CDR3 protein has one entry. The sample contains approximately 260,000 distinct CDR3 sequences, 10% to 15% of which appear only once. Source: CD4+ T cells sorted from PBMCs, taken 45 days after the yellow fever booster vaccination. The receptors come from a man aged 25-45 years who received the YFV17D yellow fever vaccine.

V and J are TRBV29-1 and TRBJ2-1; TRBD2 matches at 7 bases. Germline V lookup: CDR1 SQVTM, CDR2 ANQGSEA. Trimming took 0 bases from V and 9 from J; bases not matched to a gene: 14. The CDR3 is made up of 16 amino acids. CDR3 sequence: CSVEESVAGKVGEQFF. Here the CDR3 DNA reads TGCAGCGTTGAAGAATCGGTAGCGGGTAAAGTAGGTGAGCAGTTCTTC.

V is TRBV27 and J is TRBJ2-7, with D uncertain. The CDR3 covers 13 residues. V dropped 5 bases and J dropped 6 bases, with 14 bases sitting between them. CDR1 and CDR2 (germline): MNHEY, SMNVEV (reference sequence). The CDR3 is CASSPMGYGEQYF. The CDR3 DNA follows: TGTGCCAGCAGTCCGATGGGGTATGGCGAGCAGTACTTC.

This clonotype turned up a few times. The chain is built from TRBV20-1 and TRBJ1-2; maybe TRBD1 (6 bases). The CDR3 contains 14 residues. Germline-derived CDR1 and CDR2 are DFQATT and SNEGSKA (reference sequence). The V gene lost 1 base and the J gene lost 3 bases, with 12 bases spanning the gap. CDR3 sequence (DNA): TGCAGTGCTAGAGGGTGGGACACTGACTATGGCTACACCTTC. It specifies CSARGWDTDYGYTF.

The sample holds many counts of this clonotype. The genes are TRBV20-1 and TRBJ2-1, with unresolved D. Trimming took 2 bases from V and 4 from J, leaving 15 bases between them. Germline assignment: CDR1 DFQATT and CDR2 SNEGSKA (reference sequence). The CDR3 totals 15 residues. The CDR3: CSARSGRKGYNEQFF. Written as DNA, the CDR3 is TGCAGTGCTAGATCGGGCCGTAAAGGGTACAATGAGCAGTTCTTC.

The V and J genes are TRBV20-1 and TRBJ2-1; 7 bases are shared with TRBD2. The germline CDR1 and CDR2 sequences are DFQATT and SNEGSKA (reference sequence). This CDR3 region has 15 residues. The CDR3 loop is CRAKRAGVYYNEQFF. The CDR3 DNA follows: TGCAGGGCGAAGAGGGCGGGAGTGTACTACAATGAGCAGTTCTTC.

This clonotype was picked up a small number of times. The V and J genes are TRBV4-3 and TRBJ2-3, with a weak D call TRBD2 (5 bases). This CDR3 is 16 amino acids long. Germline V CDR1 and CDR2: LGHNA, YSLEER. The V gene lost 1 base and the J gene lost 3 bases, with 14 bases spanning the gap. In DNA, the CDR3 is TGCGCCAGCAGCCAAGGGACGAAGAGGGCGACAGATACGCAGTATTTT. The encoded protein is CASSQGTKRATDTQYF.

This clonotype was detected only a few times. CDR3 in DNA: TGTGCCAGCAGCCCCTTGAAGGGCGGGAACACTGAAGCTTTCTTT. Protein product: CASSPLKGGNTEAFF. The chain uses TRBV3-1 and TRBJ1-1; D uncertain. The CDR3 sequence is 15 residues long. CDR1 and CDR2 from the germline V gene are LGHDT and YNNKEL (reference sequence). Trimming removed 4 bases at V and 1 base at J, with 13 bases between.

For this clonotype: With a much larger clone just one base away, this may be a read error. The chain employs TRBV6-2 or TRBV6-3 and TRBJ2-1, with TRBD2 matching 9 bases. Germline CDR1 reads MNHEY; CDR2 reads SVGEGT. The CDR3 covers 15 residues. CDR3 nucleotide sequence: TGTGCCAGCAGTTCCCTCGGACTAGCGACCAATAAGCAGTTCTTC. Protein: CASSSLGLATNKQFF.

This clonotype was detected only a few times. The CDR3 spells CASSLSRDRGTDTQYF. Here the CDR3 DNA reads TGTGCCAGCAGCTTAAGCCGGGACAGGGGCACAGATACGCAGTATTTT. The chain couples TRBV7-3 to TRBJ2-3; 9 bases fit TRBD1. CDR1 and CDR2 (germline): SGHTA, FQGTGA. The CDR3 totals 16 residues. J lost 1 base, V lost 1 base, and 3 bases had no gene match.

The CDR3 DNA is TGTGCCAGCAGCCCGCAGTGGGGTGAGCAGTTCTTC. This translates into CASSPQWGEQFF. The rearrangement joins TRBV9 to TRBJ2-1; no firm D call. The CDR3 covers 12 residues. Trimming stripped 4 bases from V and 9 bases from J, with 11 bases between. Germline CDR1 is SGDLS and CDR2 is YYNGEE. Full variable domain (rest looked up from reference TRBV9 and TRBJ2-1): DSGVTQTPKHLITATGQRVTLRCSPRSGDLSVYWYQQSLDQGLQFLIQYYNGEERAKGNILERFSAQQFPDLHSELNLSSLELGDSALYFCASSPQWGEQFFGPGTRLTVL.

This clonotype showed up just a few times. The J gene is TRBJ1-5, the V gene TRBV12-3 or TRBV12-4; D is undetermined. Trimming took 6 bases from V and 0 from J, leaving 9 bases between them. The CDR3 contains 14 residues. The CDR3 DNA reads as TGTGCCAGCAGGTCCGACATTAGCAATCAGCCCCAGCATTTT. Translated: CASRSDISNQPQHF.

This clonotype appeared a few times. This chain links TRBV20-1 with TRBJ2-1; D is possibly TRBD2 (5 bases). Germline values: CDR1 DFQATT, CDR2 SNEGSKA (reference sequence). V lost 3 bases and J 6 bases, leaving 15 bases between the germline ends. The CDR3 consists of 14 residues. For the CDR3, the DNA is TGCAGTGCTAGGCGGGCGGATAAAGCCAATGAGCAGTTCTTC. Amino acid sequence: CSARRADKANEQFF.

The V and J genes are TRBV12-3 or TRBV12-4 and TRBJ2-3; perhaps TRBD1 as D (5 bases). The CDR3 has 12 amino acids. V dropped 5 bases and J dropped 7 bases, with 10 bases sitting between them. Written as DNA, the CDR3 is TGTGCCAGCAGTCAGGGTATGCATACGCAGTATTTT. This codes for CASSQGMHTQYF.